This T cell receptor beta chain was found in a study of blood T cell repertoires in COVID-19. Trimming stripped 7 bases from V and 1 base from J, with 10 bases between. Germline CDR1 is MNHNY and CDR2 is SVGAGI (reference sequence). CDR3 length: 13 residues. Profiling relied on immunoSEQ multiplex PCR, and the TCRdb table lists in-frame clones only, not all of them. Of some 320,000 clones listed, around 85% are singletons. Sequences were obtained from PBMCs or T cells enriched from blood (not recorded which). The chain recombines TRBV6-6 with TRBJ1-1; TRBD1 might be the D (5 bases). The TCR comes from a woman in her 30s who had been exposed to COVID-19. CDR3 protein: CASKPQENTEAFF. The CDR3 DNA reads TGTGCCAGCAAACCACAGGAGAACACTGAAGCTTTCTTT.